The T cell receptor (delta chain) under discussion was sequenced for a study of gamma-delta chains in newborns, infants, children. Across the whole study: Microbial exposure reportedly drives polyclonal innate γδ T cell expansion after birth.

The CDR3 spans 15 residues. V lost 0 bases to trimming and J lost 1 base, with 8 bases between them. In germline, CDR1 is GEAIGNYY, CDR2 EKD. As concerns this clone: A read error likely explains why the TCRdb protein, taken from a much larger clone, differs from this DNA's translation at residue 6; the protein shown is translated from the DNA.

TCRdb reanalysed the reads via CATT. Of around 4,500 delta-chain clones listed, 2.1% are singletons. The J gene is TRDJ2, the V gene TRDV2; the D gene is possibly TRDD3 (6 bases). The sequence came from a child who was a newborn, infant or young child, either healthy, febrile or measles-vaccinated (not recorded which). The sample was blood. The CDR3 is CACDTSGDLTAQLFF. The CDR3 nucleotides are TGTGCCTGTGACACCTCGGGGGATTTGACAGCACAACTCTTCTTT.